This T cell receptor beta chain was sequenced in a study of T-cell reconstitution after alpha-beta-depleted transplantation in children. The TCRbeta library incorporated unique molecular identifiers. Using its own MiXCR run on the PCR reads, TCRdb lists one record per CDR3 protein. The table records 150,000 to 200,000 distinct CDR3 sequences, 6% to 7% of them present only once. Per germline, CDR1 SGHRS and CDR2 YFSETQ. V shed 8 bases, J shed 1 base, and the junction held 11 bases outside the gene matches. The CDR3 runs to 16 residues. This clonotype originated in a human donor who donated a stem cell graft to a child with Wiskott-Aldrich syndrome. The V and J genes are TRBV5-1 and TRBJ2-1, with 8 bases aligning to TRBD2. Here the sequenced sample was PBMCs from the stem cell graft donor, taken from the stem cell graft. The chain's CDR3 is CASDQGLAWSYNEQFF. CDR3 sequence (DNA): TGCGCCAGTGACCAAGGACTAGCTTGGTCCTACAATGAGCAGTTCTTC.